The rows below give T cell receptor beta chains drawn from one sample of a study of T cell repertoires in cytomegalovirus infection. A single record per CDR3 protein comes from TCRdb applying MiXCR to the reads. The sample has about 160,000 distinct CDR3 sequences, 15% to 20% seen once; the top ten hold around 19%. The sequenced material came from CD8+ T cells from PBMCs. The source is a human donor in good health (CMV status not recorded). Some clones in this sample may be carry-over from other donors' samples. The CDR3 runs from the conserved cysteine through the conserved F or W. D genes are given only for firm matches. Clone size, where shown, is once, few, many, or a class for clones that have expanded.

V gene	J gene	D gene	clone size	CDR3 DNA	CDR3 protein
TRBV27	TRBJ1-1	.	few	TGTGCCAGCAGTTTATCGCTCGGCAGGGTGACTGAAGCTTTCTTT	CASSLSLGRVTEAFF
TRBV28	TRBJ2-3	.	once	TGTGCCAGCAGTGGACGGGGGGCCACAGATACGCAGTATTTT	CASSGRGATDTQYF
TRBV20-1	TRBJ2-7	TRBD1	.	TGCAGTGCAGGACAGGGTTTTCTACACGAGCAGTACTTC	CSAGQGFLHEQYF
TRBV7-2	TRBJ2-1	TRBD2	few	TGTGCCGTTCTTGGACTAGCGGACAATGAGCAGTTCTTC	CAVLGLADNEQFF
TRBV7-2	TRBJ2-1	.	.	TGTGCCAGCAGCTTAAATCTGCTCGGGCCGCCCTCCTACAATGAGCAGTTCTTC	CASSLNLLGPPSYNEQFF
TRBV7-3	TRBJ2-1	.	few	TGTGCCAGCAGCTCCCCGGGGGATCAAAGGAATGAGCAGTTCTTC	CASSSPGDQRNEQFF
TRBV29-1	TRBJ2-7	TRBD1	few	TGCAGCGTTGAAGGGAGTGACAGGGGGATCTACGAGCAGTACTTC	CSVEGSDRGIYEQYF
TRBV7-2	TRBJ2-7	TRBD2	few	TGTGCCAGCAGCTTAATAGGTACTAGCGGGTTCTACGAGCAGTACTTC	CASSLIGTSGFYEQYF
TRBV7-2	TRBJ2-7	TRBD2	few	TGTGCCAGCAGCCTGCGACTAGCTGGGTTATCCTACGAGCAGTACTTC	CASSLRLAGLSYEQYF
TRBV6-4	TRBJ2-1	.	.	TGTGCCAGCAGTGACTCCTTCGGTCAAAGCAATGAGCAGTTCTTC	CASSDSFGQSNEQFF
TRBV7-8	TRBJ1-6	TRBD1	.	TGTGCCAGCAGTCCGGGGATGCCGGACAGGAATAATTCACCCCTCCACTTT	CASSPGMPDRNNSPLHF
TRBV20-1	TRBJ2-1	TRBD2	.	TGCAGTGCTAGACGGGCGATTATAGCGGGGGGCTCAAGCTCCTACAATGAGCAGTTCTTC	CSARRAIIAGGSSSYNEQFF
TRBV7-9	TRBJ1-2	.	.	TGTGCCAGCAGCCCTCAGGGCTGGGATGGCTACACCTTC	CASSPQGWDGYTF
TRBV7-9	TRBJ2-7	TRBD1	.	TGTGCCAGCAAAGCAGTCACCGGGACAGGGACCTACGAGCAGTACTTC	CASKAVTGTGTYEQYF
TRBV7-2	TRBJ2-5	TRBD2	.	TGTGCCAGCAGCTTCGCGGGACTAGCGGTCCAAGAGACCCAGTACTTC	CASSFAGLAVQETQYF
TRBV12-3/TRBV12-4	TRBJ1-2	.	.	TGTGCCACCAATAGAGGGGCGCAGGGCTACACCTTC	CATNRGAQGYTF
TRBV11-2	TRBJ2-7	.	.	TGTGCCAGCAGCTTAGGTAACGGGTATGAGCAGTACTTC	CASSLGNGYEQYF
TRBV7-6	TRBJ1-4	TRBD1	.	TGTGCCAGCAGCTTTTTCACCCGACAGGGAAACGGGGATGAAAAACTGTTTTTT	CASSFFTRQGNGDEKLFF
TRBV7-9	TRBJ2-7	TRBD1	.	TGTGCCAGCAGCTCACCGGGACAGGGCTTCTACGAGCAGTACTTC	CASSSPGQGFYEQYF
TRBV7-2	TRBJ1-6	TRBD1	.	TGTGCCAGCAGCCCCCGGCGGACAGGGTTGTCACCCCTCCACTTT	CASSPRRTGLSPLHF
TRBV7-2	TRBJ2-1	.	many	TGTGCCAGCAGCTTCCGGGGACGACTACCCGGGGAGAATGAGCAGTTCTTC	CASSFRGRLPGENEQFF
TRBV2	TRBJ2-1	TRBD1	.	TGTGCCAGCATTCCCAGAATAACAGGGGCGGCTGAGCAGTTCTTC	CASIPRITGAAEQFF
TRBV7-9	TRBJ1-1	.	few	TGTGCCAGCAGCTCTGGCGGGATGAACACTGAAGCTTTCTTT	CASSSGGMNTEAFF
TRBV4-1	TRBJ1-5	TRBD1	.	TGCGCCAGCAGCCAAGATTGGACAGGGCAGTTGAATCAGCCCCAGCATTTT	CASSQDWTGQLNQPQHF
TRBV7-9	TRBJ2-1	TRBD1	.	TGTGCCAGCAGCGCCCGGACAGGGGTGGGCAATGAGCAGTTCTTC	CASSARTGVGNEQFF
TRBV7-2	TRBJ2-2	.	.	TGTGCCAGCAGCTTAGGGAAGGGCGGGGAGCTGTTTTTT	CASSLGKGGELFF
TRBV7-9	TRBJ2-7	TRBD2	once	TGTGCCAGCAGCTTAAACCCTAGCGGCTCCTACGAGCAGTACTTC	CASSLNPSGSYEQYF
TRBV4-3	TRBJ2-5	TRBD2	.	TGCGCCAGCAGCCAAGATGGGCGGGGGGTAAAGACCCAGTACTTC	CASSQDGRGVKTQYF
TRBV29-1	TRBJ2-5	.	.	TGCAGCGTTGAATCGGGCAGAGAAGAGACCCAGTACTTC	CSVESGREETQYF
TRBV7-2	TRBJ2-1	.	.	TGTGCCAGCATCTACTCGGAGGGGAGCTCCTACAATGAGCAGTTCTTC	CASIYSEGSSYNEQFF
TRBV10-3	TRBJ1-6	.	few	TGTGCCATCAGTGAGGACGGTGATCTCGGTTCACCCCTCCACTTT	CAISEDGDLGSPLHF
TRBV7-2	TRBJ2-1	TRBD2	.	TGTGCCAGCAGCTTAGGTCTGGGAGTAGCGGGGAGGGGGAATGAGCAGTTCTTC	CASSLGLGVAGRGNEQFF
TRBV3-1	TRBJ2-7	.	few	TGTGCCAGCAGCCCAGCCGGAAGCTCCTACGAGCAGTACTTC	CASSPAGSSYEQYF
TRBV7-9	TRBJ2-1	.	few	TGTGCCAGCAGCCCCCATTCGGGGGTTGGCTACAATGAGCAGTTCTTC	CASSPHSGVGYNEQFF
TRBV7-2	TRBJ2-5	TRBD2	few	TGTGCCAGCAGCTTAGTGAGAACTAGCGGAAAAGAGACCCAGTACTTC	CASSLVRTSGKETQYF
TRBV24-1	TRBJ2-6	.	.	TGTGCCACCAGTGATTCGGGGTTCGTCCTGACTTTC	CATSDSGFVLTF
TRBV6-6	TRBJ1-3	.	.	TGTGCCAACCAGTGGGGGGGCTCTGGAAACACCATATATTTT	CANQWGGSGNTIYF
TRBV6-2/TRBV6-3	TRBJ2-6	.	few	TGTGCCAGCAGTTACGTAGGCTCAGGGGCCAACGTCCTGACTTTC	CASSYVGSGANVLTF
TRBV7-9	TRBJ1-1	.	few	TGTGCCAGCAGCATAAGACGGGAGATGATGAACACTGAAGCTTTCTTT	CASSIRREMMNTEAFF
TRBV14	TRBJ1-1	TRBD1	few	TGTGCCAGCAGCCGGGGGACAGTTGAAGCTTTCTTT	CASSRGTVEAFF
TRBV7-2	TRBJ2-3	TRBD2	many	TGTGCCAGCAGCCCTTGGGGGGGGTCCCTTGCAGATACGCAGTATTTT	CASSPWGGSLADTQYF
TRBV11-2	TRBJ2-2	.	.	TGTGCCAGCCGCTCTGGCGGGGAGCTGTTTTTT	CASRSGGELFF
TRBV6-2/TRBV6-3	TRBJ2-7	.	.	TGTGACAGCAGTTGGGCGCGGGCCTACGAGCAGTACTTC	CDSSWARAYEQYF
TRBV7-6	TRBJ2-1	.	.	TGTGCCAGCAGCCAACTAAAGGGAGTGTATGAGCAGTTCTTC	CASSQLKGVYEQFF
TRBV6-5	TRBJ2-7	.	few	TGTGCCAGCAGTTACTCCATGGGCGAGCAGTACTTC	CASSYSMGEQYF
TRBV7-8	TRBJ2-7	TRBD2	.	TGTGCCAGCAGCACCCTAGCGGGGGGTGGTGAGCAGTACTTC	CASSTLAGGGEQYF